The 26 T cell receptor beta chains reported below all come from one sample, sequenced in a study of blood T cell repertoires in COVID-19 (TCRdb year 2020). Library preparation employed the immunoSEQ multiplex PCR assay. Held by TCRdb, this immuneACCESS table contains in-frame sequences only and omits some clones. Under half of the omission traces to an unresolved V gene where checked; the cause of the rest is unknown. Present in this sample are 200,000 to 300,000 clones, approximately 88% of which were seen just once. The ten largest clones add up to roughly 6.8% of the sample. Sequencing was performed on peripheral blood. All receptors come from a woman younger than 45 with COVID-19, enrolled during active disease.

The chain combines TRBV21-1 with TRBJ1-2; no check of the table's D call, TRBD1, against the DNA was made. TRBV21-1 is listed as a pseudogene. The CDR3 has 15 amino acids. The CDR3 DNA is TGTGCCAGCAGCAAACAGGGGGCGCTGTGCTATGGCTACACCTTC. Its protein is CASSKQGALCYGYTF.

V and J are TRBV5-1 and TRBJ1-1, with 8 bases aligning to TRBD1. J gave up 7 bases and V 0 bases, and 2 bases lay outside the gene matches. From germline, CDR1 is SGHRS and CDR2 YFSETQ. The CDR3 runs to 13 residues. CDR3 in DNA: TGCGCCAGCAGCTTGGGGGGGACAGGTGAAGCTTTCTTT. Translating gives CASSLGGTGEAFF.

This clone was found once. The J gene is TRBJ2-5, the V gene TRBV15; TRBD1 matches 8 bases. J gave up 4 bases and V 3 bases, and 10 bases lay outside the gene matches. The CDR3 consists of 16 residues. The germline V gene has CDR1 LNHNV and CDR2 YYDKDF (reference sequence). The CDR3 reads CATSSQSRGRVETQYF. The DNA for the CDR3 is TGTGCCACCAGCAGTCAAAGCAGGGGGCGCGTAGAGACCCAGTACTTC.

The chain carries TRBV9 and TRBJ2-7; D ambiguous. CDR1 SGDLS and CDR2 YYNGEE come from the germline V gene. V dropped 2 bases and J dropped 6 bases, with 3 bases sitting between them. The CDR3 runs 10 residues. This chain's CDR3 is CASSVREQYV. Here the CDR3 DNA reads TGTGCCAGCAGCGTCCGCGAGCAGTACGTC.

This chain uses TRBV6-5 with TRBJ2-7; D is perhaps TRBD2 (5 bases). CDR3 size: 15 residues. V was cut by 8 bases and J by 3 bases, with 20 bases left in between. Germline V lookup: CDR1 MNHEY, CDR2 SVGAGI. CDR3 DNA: TGTGCCAGCGGCGTTTCGAGGACTCAGAACTACGAGCAGTACTTC. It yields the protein CASGVSRTQNYEQYF.

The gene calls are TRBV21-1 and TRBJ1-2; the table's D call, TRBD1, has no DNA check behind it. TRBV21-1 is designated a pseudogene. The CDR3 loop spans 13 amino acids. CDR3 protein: CASSVTGPGGYTF. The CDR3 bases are TGTGCCAGCAGCGTGACAGGCCCGGGGGGCTACACCTTC.

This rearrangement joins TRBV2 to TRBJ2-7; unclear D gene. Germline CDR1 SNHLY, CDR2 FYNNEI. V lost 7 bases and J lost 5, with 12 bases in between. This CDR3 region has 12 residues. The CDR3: CASKELVNEQYF. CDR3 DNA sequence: TGTGCCAGCAAAGAGCTGGTGAACGAGCAGTACTTC.

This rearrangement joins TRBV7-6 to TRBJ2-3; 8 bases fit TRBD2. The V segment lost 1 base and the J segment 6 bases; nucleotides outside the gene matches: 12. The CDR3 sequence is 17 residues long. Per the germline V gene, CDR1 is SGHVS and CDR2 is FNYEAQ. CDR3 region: CASSLVVSRGGKDTQYF. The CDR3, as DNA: TGTGCCAGCAGCTTAGTAGTGTCCCGCGGGGGGAAGGATACGCAGTATTTT. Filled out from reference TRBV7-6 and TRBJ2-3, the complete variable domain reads GAGVSQSPRYKVTKRGQDVALRCDPISGHVSLYWYRQALGQGPEFLTYFNYEAQQDKSGLPNDRFSAERPEGSISTLTIQRTEQRDSAMYRCASSLVVSRGGKDTQYFGPGTRLTVL.

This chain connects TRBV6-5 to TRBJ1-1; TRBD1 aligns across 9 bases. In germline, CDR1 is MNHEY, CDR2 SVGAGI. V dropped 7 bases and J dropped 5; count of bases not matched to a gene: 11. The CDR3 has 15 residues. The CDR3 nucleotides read TGTGCCAGCATTACACACAGGGGGCCATCAACTGAAGCTTTCTTT. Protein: CASITHRGPSTEAFF.

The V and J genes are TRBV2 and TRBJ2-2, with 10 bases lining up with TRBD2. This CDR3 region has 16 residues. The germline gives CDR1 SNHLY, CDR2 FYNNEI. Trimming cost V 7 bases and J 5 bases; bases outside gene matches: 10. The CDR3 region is CASTVGLAGVTGELFF. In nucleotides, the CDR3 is TGTGCCAGCACCGTGGGCCTAGCGGGGGTAACCGGGGAGCTGTTTTTT. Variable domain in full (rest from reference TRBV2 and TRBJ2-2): EPEVTQTPSHQVTQMGQEVILRCVPISNHLYFYWYRQILGQKVEFLVSFYNNEISEKSEIFDDQFSVERPDGSNFTLKIRSTKLEDSAMYFCASTVGLAGVTGELFFGEGSRLTVL.

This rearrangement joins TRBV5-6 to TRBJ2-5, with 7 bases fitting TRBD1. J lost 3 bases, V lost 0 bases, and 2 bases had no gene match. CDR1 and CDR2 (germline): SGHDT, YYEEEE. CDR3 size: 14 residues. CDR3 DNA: TGTGCCAGCAGCTTGGGACAGGGTGAAGAGACCCAGTACTTC. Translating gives CASSLGQGEETQYF.

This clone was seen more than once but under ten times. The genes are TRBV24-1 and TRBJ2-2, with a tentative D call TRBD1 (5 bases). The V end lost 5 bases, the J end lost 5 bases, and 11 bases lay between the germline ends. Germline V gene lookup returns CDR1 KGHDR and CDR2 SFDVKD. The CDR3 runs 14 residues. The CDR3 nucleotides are TGTGCCACCAGTGGTGACAGACGAACCGGGGAGCTGTTTTTT. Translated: CATSGDRRTGELFF.

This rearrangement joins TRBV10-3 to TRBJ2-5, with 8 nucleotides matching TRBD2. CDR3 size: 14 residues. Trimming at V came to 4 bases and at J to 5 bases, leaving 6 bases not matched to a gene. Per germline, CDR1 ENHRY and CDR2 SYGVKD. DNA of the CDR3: TGTGCCATCAGTGGAGCGGGAGTTCTGGAGACCCAGTACTTC. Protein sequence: CAISGAGVLETQYF.

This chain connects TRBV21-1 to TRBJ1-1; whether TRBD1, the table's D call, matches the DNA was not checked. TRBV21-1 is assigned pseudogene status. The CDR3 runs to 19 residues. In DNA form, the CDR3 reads TGTGCCAGGGTGGGGGCCAAACCGCCAGCATCTAACAGCGCCACTGAAGCTTTCTTT. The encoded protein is CARVGAKPPASNSATEAFF.

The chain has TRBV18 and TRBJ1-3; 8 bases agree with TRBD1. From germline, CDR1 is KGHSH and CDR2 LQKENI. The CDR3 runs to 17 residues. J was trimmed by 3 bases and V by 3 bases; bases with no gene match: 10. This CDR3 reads CASSPAQGARDGNTIYF. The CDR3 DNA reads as TGTGCCAGCTCACCCGCTCAGGGGGCAAGGGATGGAAACACCATATATTTT. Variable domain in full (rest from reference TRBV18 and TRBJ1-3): NAGVMQNPRHLVRRRGQEARLRCSPMKGHSHVYWYRQLPEEGLKFMVYLQKENIIDESGMPKERFSAEFPKEGPSILRIQQVVRGDSAAYFCASSPAQGARDGNTIYFGEGSWLTVV.

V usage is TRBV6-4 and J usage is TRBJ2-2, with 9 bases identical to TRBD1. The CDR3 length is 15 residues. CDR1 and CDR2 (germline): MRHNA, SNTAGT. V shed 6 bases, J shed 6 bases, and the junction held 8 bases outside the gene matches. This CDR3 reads CASSELQGAAGELFF. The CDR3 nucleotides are TGTGCCAGCAGCGAGCTACAGGGGGCGGCCGGGGAGCTGTTTTTT.

The CDR3 coding sequence is TGTGCCAGCAGCTTGGTCCATAGTTACGAGCAGTACGTC. As protein: CASSLVHSYEQYV. The gene calls are TRBV11-2 and TRBJ2-7; D unclear. CDR3 size: 13 residues. The V gene lost 3 bases and the J gene lost 4 bases, with 10 bases spanning the gap. Per the germline V gene, CDR1 is SGHAT and CDR2 is FQNNGV.

CDR3 bases: TGTGCCAGCAGTTTAACTAGCGGGAGGACAGATACGCAGTATTTT. Protein product: CASSLTSGRTDTQYF. V usage is TRBV27 and J usage is TRBJ2-3; 12 bases are shared with TRBD2. Germline V gene sequence: CDR1 MNHEY, CDR2 SMNVEV (reference sequence). The CDR3 has 15 residues. V shed 2 bases and J 3 bases; nucleotides not matched to a gene: 0.

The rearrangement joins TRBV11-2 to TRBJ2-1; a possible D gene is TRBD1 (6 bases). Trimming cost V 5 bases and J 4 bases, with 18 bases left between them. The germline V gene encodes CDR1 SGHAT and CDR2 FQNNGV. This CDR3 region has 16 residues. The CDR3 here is CASSTGTFQGYNEQFF. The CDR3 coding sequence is TGTGCCAGCAGCACCGGGACATTTCAGGGATACAATGAGCAGTTCTTC.

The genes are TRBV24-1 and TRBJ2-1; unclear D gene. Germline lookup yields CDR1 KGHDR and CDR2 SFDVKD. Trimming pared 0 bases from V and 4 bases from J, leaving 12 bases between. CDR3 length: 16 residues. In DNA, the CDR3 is TGTGCCACCAGTGATTTGAGCGCCCCCCCATACAATGAGCAGTTCTTC. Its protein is CATSDLSAPPYNEQFF.

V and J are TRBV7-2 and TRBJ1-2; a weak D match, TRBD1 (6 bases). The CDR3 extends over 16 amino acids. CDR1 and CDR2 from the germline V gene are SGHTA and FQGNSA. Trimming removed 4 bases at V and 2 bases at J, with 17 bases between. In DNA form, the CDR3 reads TGTGCCAGCAGCTCACGTCGCTCCAGGGGAAACTATGGCTACACCTTC. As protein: CASSSRRSRGNYGYTF.

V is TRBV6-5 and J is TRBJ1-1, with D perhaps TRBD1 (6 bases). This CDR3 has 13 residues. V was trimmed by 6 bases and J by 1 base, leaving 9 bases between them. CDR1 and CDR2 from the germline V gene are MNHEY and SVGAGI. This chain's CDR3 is CASRKQGNTEAFF. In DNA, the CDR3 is TGTGCCAGCAGAAAACAGGGGAACACTGAAGCTTTCTTT.

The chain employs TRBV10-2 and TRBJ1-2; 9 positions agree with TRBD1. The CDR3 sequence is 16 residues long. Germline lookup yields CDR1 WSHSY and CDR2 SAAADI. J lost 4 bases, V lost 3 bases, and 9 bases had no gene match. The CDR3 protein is CASSDLSYRGLYGYTF. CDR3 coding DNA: TGCGCCAGCAGTGATCTTTCCTACAGGGGGCTCTATGGCTACACCTTC.

CDR3 protein: CASSELDTISYEQYF. The CDR3 DNA sequence: TGTGCCAGCAGTGAACTTGACACGATCTCCTACGAGCAGTACTTC. The chain combines TRBV2 with TRBJ2-7; D gene unclear. V lost 2 bases to trimming and J lost 0 bases, with 11 bases between them. Germline assignment: CDR1 SNHLY and CDR2 FYNNEI. The CDR3 contains 15 residues.

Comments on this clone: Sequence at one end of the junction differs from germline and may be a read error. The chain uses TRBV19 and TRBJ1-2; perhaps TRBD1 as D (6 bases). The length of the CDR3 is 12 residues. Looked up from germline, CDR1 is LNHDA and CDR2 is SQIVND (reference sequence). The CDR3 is CASRTGNYGYTF. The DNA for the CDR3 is TGTGCCAGTAGAACAGGGAACTACGGCTACACCTTC. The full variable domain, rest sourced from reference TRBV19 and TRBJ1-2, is DGGITQSPKYLFRKEGQNVTLSCEQNLNHDAMYWYRQDPGQGLRLIYYSQIVNDFQKGDIAEGYSVSREKKESFPLTVTSAQKNPTAFYLCASRTGNYGYTFGSGTRLTVV.

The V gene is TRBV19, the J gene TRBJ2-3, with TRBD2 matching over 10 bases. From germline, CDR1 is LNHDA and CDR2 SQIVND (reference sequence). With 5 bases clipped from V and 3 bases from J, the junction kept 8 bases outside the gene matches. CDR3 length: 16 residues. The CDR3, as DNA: TGTGCCAGTAGTTTCATTAGCGGGGGGAAAACAGATACGCAGTATTTT. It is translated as CASSFISGGKTDTQYF. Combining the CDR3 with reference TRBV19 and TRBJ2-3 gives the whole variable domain DGGITQSPKYLFRKEGQNVTLSCEQNLNHDAMYWYRQDPGQGLRLIYYSQIVNDFQKGDIAEGYSVSREKKESFPLTVTSAQKNPTAFYLCASSFISGGKTDTQYFGPGTRLTVL.